Described below is a single TCR beta chain sequence and its context. These data belong to a study of blood T cell repertoires in COVID-19. Study in general: COVID-19 samples collected from the United States, Italy and Spain covered acute and convalescent phases. T cells, B-cell-depleted T cells, or PBMCs supplied cDNA or gDNA.

Deletions cut 0 bases from V and 7 bases from J, with 10 bases between. The CDR3 has 13 residues. CDR1 and CDR2 (germline): SGHRS, YFSETQ. How the authors handled the data: Amplification of reference gene primers was used by the study to estimate nucleated cell counts. The repertoire was sequenced with immunoSEQ multiplex PCR; TCRdb's copy has only in-frame clones and lacks some. D and trimming were read from the DNA, whereas the V and J calls and clone size are those reported in that table. The sample carries 500,000 to 600,000 clones, 85% to 90% recorded once. The genes are TRBV5-1 and TRBJ1-1, with unresolved D. Sequencing was performed on peripheral blood. This TCR derives from a woman aged 45-60 years with COVID-19, enrolled during active disease. The CDR3 sequence is CASSLELRDEAFF. CDR3 sequence (DNA): TGCGCCAGCAGCTTGGAATTGCGGGATGAAGCTTTCTTT.